This T cell receptor beta chain came from a study of shared clonotypes between healthy human individuals. The wider study: Three plates each covered CD4 naive and memory; CD8 naive two, CD8 memory one.

V was trimmed by 6 bases and J by 3 bases, leaving 15 bases between them. Germline lookup yields CDR1 SQVTM and CDR2 ANQGSEA. The CDR3 extends over 13 amino acids. Per sorted-subset replicate PCR, input was around 200 ng DNA, representing roughly 28,000 T cell genomes. Profiling relied on immunoSEQ multiplex PCR, and the TCRdb table lists in-frame clones only, not all of them. The sample includes around 550,000 clones, 85% to 95% of them seen just once. Of note for this clone: Antigen specificity is unknown.

The naive CD8 fraction comprised CD45RO-negative cells positively selected for CCR7 and excluded terminally differentiated effector memory CD45RA+ cells. Study results and caveats: Non-shared clonotypes had lower generation probabilities than clonotypes shared by all four sorted-subset donors.

The receptor comes from a woman in her twenties or thirties in good health. The rearrangement links TRBV29-1 to TRBJ2-7; a possible D gene is TRBD1 (5 bases). Sequencing used naive CD8+ T cells sorted from blood. CDR3 DNA sequence: TGCAGCGTCCAGGGTTCTGGTGTCTACGAGCAGTACTTC. Translating it yields CSVQGSGVYEQYF.